This T cell receptor (beta chain) was identified during a study of CD8+ T cells in alopecia areata. Study conclusions and caveats: Sequencing of scalp samples also includes resident alphabeta T cells from normal skin. Mouse data revealed clearer TCR sharing than patient data did, a gap possibly tied to HLA.

Sequencing relied on a cDNA template that was reverse transcribed from extracted RNA. TCRdb's table, derived via immunoSEQ multiplex PCR, lists solely in-frame clones and lacks some. The sample shows some 120,000 clones, 61% of them seen only once. In regard to this clone: Its antigen is currently unknown.

The CDR3 sequence is 12 residues long. Per germline, CDR1 ENHRY and CDR2 SYGVKD. V was pared by 4 bases and J by 5 bases, with 5 bases between. Regarding treatment: oral pan-JAK inhibitor, 5-10 mg twice daily. This specimen was CD4+ T cells sorted from blood, taken at week 4, from a patient treated with tofacitinib. The sequence came from a human donor with alopecia areata. This chain links TRBV10-3 with TRBJ1-4; D is undetermined. The CDR3 here is CAISADNEKLFF. Written as DNA, the CDR3 is TGTGCCATCAGTGCCGACAATGAAAAACTGTTTTTT.